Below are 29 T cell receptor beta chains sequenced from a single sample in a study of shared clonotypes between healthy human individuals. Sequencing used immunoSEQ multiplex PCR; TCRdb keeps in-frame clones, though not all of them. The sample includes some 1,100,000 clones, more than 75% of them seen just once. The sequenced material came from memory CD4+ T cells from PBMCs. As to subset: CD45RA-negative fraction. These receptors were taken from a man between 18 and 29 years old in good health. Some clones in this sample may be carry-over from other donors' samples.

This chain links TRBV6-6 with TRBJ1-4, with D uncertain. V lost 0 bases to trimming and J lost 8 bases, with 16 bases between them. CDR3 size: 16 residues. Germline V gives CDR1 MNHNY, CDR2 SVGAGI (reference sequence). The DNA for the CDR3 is TGTGCCAGCAGTTACTCGGGTGACCAATACCGGGAAAAACTGTTTTTT. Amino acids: CASSYSGDQYREKLFF.

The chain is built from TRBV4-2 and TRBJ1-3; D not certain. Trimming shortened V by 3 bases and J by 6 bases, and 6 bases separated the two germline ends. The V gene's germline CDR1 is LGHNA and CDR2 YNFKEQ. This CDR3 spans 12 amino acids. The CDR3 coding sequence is TGTGCCAGCAGCCAGCTTGAAAACACCATATATTTT. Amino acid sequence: CASSQLENTIYF.

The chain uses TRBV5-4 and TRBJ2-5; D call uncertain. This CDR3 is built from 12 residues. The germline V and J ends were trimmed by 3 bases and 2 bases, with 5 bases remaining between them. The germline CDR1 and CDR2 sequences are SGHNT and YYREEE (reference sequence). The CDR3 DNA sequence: TGTGCCAGCAGCTCCGTTCAAGAGACCCAGTACTTC. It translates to CASSSVQETQYF.

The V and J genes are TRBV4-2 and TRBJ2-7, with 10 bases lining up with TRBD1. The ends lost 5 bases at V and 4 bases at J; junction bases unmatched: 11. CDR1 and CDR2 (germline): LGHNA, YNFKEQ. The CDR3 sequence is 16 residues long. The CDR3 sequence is CASSSLGQGVFYEQYF. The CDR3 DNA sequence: TGTGCCAGCAGCTCCCTCGGACAGGGGGTGTTTTACGAGCAGTACTTC.

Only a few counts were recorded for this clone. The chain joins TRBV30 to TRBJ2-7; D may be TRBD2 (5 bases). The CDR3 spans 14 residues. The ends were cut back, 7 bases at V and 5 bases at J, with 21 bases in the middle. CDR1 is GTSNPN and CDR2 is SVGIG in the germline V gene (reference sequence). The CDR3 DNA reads TGTGCCTATACTACTGGGTTTTCGGGGAACGAGCAGTACTTC. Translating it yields CAYTTGFSGNEQYF. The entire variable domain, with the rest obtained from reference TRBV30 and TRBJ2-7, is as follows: SQTIHQWPATLVQPVGSPLSLECTVEGTSNPNLYWYRQAAGRGLQLLFYSVGIGQISSEVPQNLSASRPQDRQFILSSKKLLLSDSGFYLCAYTTGFSGNEQYFGPGTRLTVT.

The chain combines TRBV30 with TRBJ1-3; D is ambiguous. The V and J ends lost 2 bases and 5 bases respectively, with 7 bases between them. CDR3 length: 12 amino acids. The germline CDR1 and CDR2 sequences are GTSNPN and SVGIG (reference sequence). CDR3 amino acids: CAWSLPRNTIYF. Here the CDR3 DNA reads TGTGCCTGGAGTCTCCCCAGAAACACCATATATTTT.

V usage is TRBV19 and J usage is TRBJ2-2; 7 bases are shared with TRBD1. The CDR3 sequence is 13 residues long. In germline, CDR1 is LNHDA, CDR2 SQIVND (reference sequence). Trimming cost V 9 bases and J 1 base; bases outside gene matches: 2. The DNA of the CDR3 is TGTGCCAGCGGGACAGTGAACACCGGGGAGCTGTTTTTT. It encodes CASGTVNTGELFF.

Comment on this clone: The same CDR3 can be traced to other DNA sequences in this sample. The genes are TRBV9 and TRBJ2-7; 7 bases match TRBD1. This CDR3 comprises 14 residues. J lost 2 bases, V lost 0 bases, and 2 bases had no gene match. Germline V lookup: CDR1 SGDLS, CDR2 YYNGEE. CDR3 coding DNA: TGTGCCAGCAGCGTAGGGCAGGGGGCCTACGAGCAGTACTTC. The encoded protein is CASSVGQGAYEQYF. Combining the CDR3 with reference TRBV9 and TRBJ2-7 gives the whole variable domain DSGVTQTPKHLITATGQRVTLRCSPRSGDLSVYWYQQSLDQGLQFLIQYYNGEERAKGNILERFSAQQFPDLHSELNLSSLELGDSALYFCASSVGQGAYEQYFGPGTRLTVT.

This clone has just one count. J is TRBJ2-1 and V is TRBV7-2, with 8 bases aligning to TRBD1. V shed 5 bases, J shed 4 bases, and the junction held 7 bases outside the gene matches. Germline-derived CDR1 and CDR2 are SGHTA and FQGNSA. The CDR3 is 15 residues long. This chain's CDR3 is CASSPAGQAYNEQFF. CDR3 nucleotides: TGTGCCAGCAGCCCGGCGGGACAGGCATACAATGAGCAGTTCTTC.

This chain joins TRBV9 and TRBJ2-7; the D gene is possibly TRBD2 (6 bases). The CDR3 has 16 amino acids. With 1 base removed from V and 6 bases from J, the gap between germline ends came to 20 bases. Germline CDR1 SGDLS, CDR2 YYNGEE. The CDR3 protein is CASSVQPGTPRGEQYF. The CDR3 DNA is TGTGCCAGCAGCGTACAACCCGGGACTCCTCGCGGCGAGCAGTACTTC.

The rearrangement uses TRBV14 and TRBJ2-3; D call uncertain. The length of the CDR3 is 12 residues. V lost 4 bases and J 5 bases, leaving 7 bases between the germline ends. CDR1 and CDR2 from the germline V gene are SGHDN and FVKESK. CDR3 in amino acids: CASSRVGDTQYF. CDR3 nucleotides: TGTGCCAGCAGCCGCGTCGGAGATACGCAGTATTTT. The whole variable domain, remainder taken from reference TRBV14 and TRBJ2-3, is EAGVTQFPSHSVIEKGQTVTLRCDPISGHDNLYWYRRVMGKEIKFLLHFVKESKQDESGMPNNRFLAERTGGTYSTLKVQPAELEDSGVYFCASSRVGDTQYFGPGTRLTVL.

CDR3 region: CASSSGRLAGTETQYF. CDR3 sequence (DNA): TGTGCCAGCAGCTCGGGACGACTAGCGGGAACGGAGACCCAGTACTTC. The chain employs TRBV7-7 and TRBJ2-5, with 11 bases matching TRBD2. Germline V gene sequence: CDR1 SSHAT, CDR2 FNYEAQ (reference sequence). The CDR3 is made up of 16 amino acids. Losses at the gene ends were 4 bases for V and 5 bases for J; bases not matched to a gene: 9.

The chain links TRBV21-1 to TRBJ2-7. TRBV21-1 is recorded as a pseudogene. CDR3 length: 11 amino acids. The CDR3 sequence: CASSKTYEQYF. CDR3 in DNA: TGTGCCAGCAGCAAGACCTACGAGCAGTACTTC.

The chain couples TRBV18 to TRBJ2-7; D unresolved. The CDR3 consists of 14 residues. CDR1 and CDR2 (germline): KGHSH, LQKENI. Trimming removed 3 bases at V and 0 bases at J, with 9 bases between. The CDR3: CASSPDISSYEQYF. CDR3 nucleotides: TGTGCCAGCTCACCCGACATTAGCTCCTACGAGCAGTACTTC.

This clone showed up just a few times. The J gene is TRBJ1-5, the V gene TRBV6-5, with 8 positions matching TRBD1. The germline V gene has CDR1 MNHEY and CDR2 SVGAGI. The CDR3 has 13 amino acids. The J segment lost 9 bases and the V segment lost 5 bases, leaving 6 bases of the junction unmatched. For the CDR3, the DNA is TGTGCCAGCAGTGCCGGGACAGGCCTGCCCCAGCATTTT. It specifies CASSAGTGLPQHF.

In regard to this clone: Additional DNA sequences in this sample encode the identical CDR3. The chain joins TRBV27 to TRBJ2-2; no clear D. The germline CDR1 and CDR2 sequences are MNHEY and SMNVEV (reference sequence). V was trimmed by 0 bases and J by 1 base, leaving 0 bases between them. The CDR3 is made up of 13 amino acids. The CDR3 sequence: CASSLSNTGELFF. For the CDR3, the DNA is TGTGCCAGCAGTTTATCGAACACCGGGGAGCTGTTTTTT.

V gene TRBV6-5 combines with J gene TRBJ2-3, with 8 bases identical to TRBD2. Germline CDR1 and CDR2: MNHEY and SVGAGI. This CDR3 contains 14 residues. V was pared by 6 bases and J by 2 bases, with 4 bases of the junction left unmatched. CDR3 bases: TGTGCCAGCAGCTACGGACTAGCCACAGATACGCAGTATTTT. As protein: CASSYGLATDTQYF.

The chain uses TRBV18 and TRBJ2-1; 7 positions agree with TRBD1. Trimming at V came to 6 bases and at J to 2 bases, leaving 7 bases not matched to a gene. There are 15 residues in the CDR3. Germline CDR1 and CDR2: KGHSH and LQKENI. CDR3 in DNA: TGTGCCAGCTCGCCGGCCCAGGGGGCCTACAATGAGCAGTTCTTC. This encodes CASSPAQGAYNEQFF.

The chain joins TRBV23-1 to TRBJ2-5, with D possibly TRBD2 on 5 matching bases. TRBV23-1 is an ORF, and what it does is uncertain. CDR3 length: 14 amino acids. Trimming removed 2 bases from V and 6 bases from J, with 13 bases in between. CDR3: CASSQKGGRQTQYF. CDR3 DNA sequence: TGCGCCAGCAGTCAAAAGGGTGGGAGACAGACCCAGTACTTC.

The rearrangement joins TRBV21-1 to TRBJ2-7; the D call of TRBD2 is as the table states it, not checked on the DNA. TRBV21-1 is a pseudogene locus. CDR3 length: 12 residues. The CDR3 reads CASSKEETGQYF. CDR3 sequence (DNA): TGTGCCAGCAGCAAAGAGGAGACGGGGCAGTACTTC.

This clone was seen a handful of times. CDR3 in amino acids: CASSYMRDQPQHF. CDR3 DNA: TGTGCCAGCAGTTATATGCGGGATCAGCCCCAGCATTTT. This chain joins TRBV6-5 and TRBJ1-5; D not resolved. Germline V gives CDR1 MNHEY, CDR2 SVGAGI. CDR3 length: 13 residues. V lost 3 bases and J lost 5, with 8 bases in between.

The CDR3 DNA reads as TGTGCCAGTAGTATTGGTGCGGGAAACACCATATATTTT. This gives the protein CASSIGAGNTIYF. The chain is built from TRBV19 and TRBJ1-3; D is unresolved. The V and J ends lost 3 bases and 4 bases respectively, with 7 bases between them. This CDR3 region has 13 residues. Germline-derived CDR1 and CDR2 are LNHDA and SQIVND (reference sequence).

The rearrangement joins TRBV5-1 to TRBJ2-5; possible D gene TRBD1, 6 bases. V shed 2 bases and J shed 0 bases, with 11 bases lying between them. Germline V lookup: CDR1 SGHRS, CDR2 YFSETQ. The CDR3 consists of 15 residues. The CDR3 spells CASSFQGLDQETQYF. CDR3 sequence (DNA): TGCGCCAGCAGCTTTCAGGGGTTGGACCAAGAGACCCAGTACTTC.

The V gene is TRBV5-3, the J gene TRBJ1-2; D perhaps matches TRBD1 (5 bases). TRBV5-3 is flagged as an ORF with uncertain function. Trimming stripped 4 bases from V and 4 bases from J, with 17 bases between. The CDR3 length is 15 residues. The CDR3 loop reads CARSHQGESSYGYTF. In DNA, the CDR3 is TGTGCCAGAAGCCATCAAGGGGAATCTAGCTATGGCTACACCTTC.

CDR3 in amino acids: CASSWRDEKLFF. The CDR3 nucleotides are TGTGCCAGCAGTTGGAGGGATGAAAAACTGTTTTTT. The chain is built from TRBV28 and TRBJ1-4; D is ambiguous. The CDR3 length is 12 residues. V lost 4 bases and J lost 6, with 6 bases in between. CDR1 MDHEN and CDR2 SYDVKM come from the germline V gene.

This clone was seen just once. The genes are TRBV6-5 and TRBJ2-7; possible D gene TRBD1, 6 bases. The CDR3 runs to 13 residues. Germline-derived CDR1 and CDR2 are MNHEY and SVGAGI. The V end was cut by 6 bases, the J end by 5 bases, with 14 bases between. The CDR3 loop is CASRLGQFHEQYF. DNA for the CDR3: TGTGCCAGCAGACTCGGACAGTTCCACGAGCAGTACTTC.

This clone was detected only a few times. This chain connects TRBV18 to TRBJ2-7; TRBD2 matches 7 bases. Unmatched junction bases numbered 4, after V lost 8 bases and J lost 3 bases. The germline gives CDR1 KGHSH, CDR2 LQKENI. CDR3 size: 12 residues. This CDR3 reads CASTTGGYEQYF. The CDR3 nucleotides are TGTGCCAGCACTACGGGGGGCTACGAGCAGTACTTC.

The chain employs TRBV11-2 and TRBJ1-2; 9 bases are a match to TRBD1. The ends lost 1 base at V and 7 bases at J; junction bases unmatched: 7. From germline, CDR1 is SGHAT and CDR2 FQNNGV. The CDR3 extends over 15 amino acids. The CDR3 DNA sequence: TGTGCCAGCAGCTTAGGCCCGACAGGGGGAGGTGGCTACACCTTC. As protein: CASSLGPTGGGGYTF. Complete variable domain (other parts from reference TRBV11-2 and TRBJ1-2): EAGVAQSPRYKIIEKRQSVAFWCNPISGHATLYWYQQILGQGPKLLIQFQNNGVVDDSQLPKDRFSAERLKGVDSTLKIQPAKLEDSAVYLCASSLGPTGGGGYTFGSGTRLTVV.

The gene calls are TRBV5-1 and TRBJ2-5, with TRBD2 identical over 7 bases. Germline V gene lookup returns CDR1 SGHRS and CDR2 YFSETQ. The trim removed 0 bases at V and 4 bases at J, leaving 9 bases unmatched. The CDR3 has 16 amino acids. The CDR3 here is CASSLEGSSGSETQYF. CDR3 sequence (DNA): TGCGCCAGCAGCTTGGAGGGTTCTAGCGGTTCAGAGACCCAGTACTTC.